This paragraph covers one TCR beta chain sequence. This entry is derived from a study of shared clonotypes between healthy human individuals. The CDR3 totals 15 residues. CDR1 SEHNR and CDR2 FQNEAQ come from the germline V gene (reference sequence). V lost 5 bases and J 6 bases, leaving 17 bases between the germline ends. Libraries were prepared by immunoSEQ multiplex PCR; TCRdb keeps only in-frame clonotypes and omits some of them. In the table there are some 1.4 million clones, around 97% of which are singletons. The rearrangement uses TRBV7-9 and TRBJ1-3; the D is unclear. Sequencing was carried out using naive CD4+ T cells sorted from blood. As to subset: CD45RA+ positively selected. The TCR comes from a man aged 25 to 40 in good health. CDR3 sequence reads: CASSLEGRTENTIYF. The CDR3 nucleotides are TGTGCCAGCAGCCTCGAAGGACGGACGGAAAACACCATATATTTT.